This T cell receptor beta chain was sequenced for a study of shared clonotypes between healthy human individuals. The CDR3 is 16 residues long. The V and J ends lost 3 bases and 2 bases respectively, with 15 bases between them. The germline V gene encodes CDR1 WNHNN and CDR2 SYGVQD (reference sequence). This table comes from immunoSEQ multiplex PCR, and its TCRdb copy is limited to in-frame clones, with some not included. The table has millions of clones, around nine tenths seen once. The gene calls are TRBV10-1 and TRBJ2-3, with D possibly TRBD2 on 7 matching bases. The sequenced sample consisted of naive CD4+ T cells sorted from blood. Subset of the sample: CD45RA+ positively selected. This clonotype was sampled from a man aged 18 to 30 in good health. CDR3 amino acids: CASSEGGGPSTDTQYF. Here the CDR3 DNA reads TGCGCCAGCAGTGAAGGCGGGGGCCCCTCCACAGATACGCAGTATTTT.